A selection of T cell receptor beta chains follows, all from one sample in a study of persistence of HIV-infected CD4 T cells. Antigen specificity for these receptors is unknown. Repertoires were generated with immunoSEQ multiplex PCR, while TCRdb's copy carries only in-frame clones and drops some. The sample lists approximately 6,800 clones, roughly three quarters occurring once. Material: CD4+ T cells sorted from PBMCs after roughly 18-hour stimulation, obtained from a patient who received antiretroviral therapy. These receptors all come from an adult woman with HIV who was CMV-seropositive. Each CDR3 is given with its conserved first and last residue. The D gene is left open where the match is weak. The size field is filled for only some rows; it gives once, few, many or a size class.

d_call,clone_size,j_call,v_call,cdr3_length,cdr3_aa,cdr3_nt
-,-,TRBJ1-4,TRBV7-8,16,CASRPSLGGPNEKLFF,TGTGCCAGCAGACCCTCCTTAGGGGGTCCTAATGAAAAACTGTTTTTT
TRBD1,-,TRBJ2-5,TRBV7-9,15,CASRELGQGDETQYF,TGTGCCAGCAGGGAGCTGGGACAGGGAGACGAGACCCAGTACTTC
-,-,TRBJ1-2,TRBV5-4,14,CASSQDRKYYGYTF,TGTGCCAGCAGCCAGGACAGAAAATACTATGGCTACACCTTC
-,-,TRBJ2-7,TRBV18,14,CASSPASKTYEQYF,TGTGCCAGCTCACCAGCCAGCAAGACCTACGAGCAGTACTTC
-,-,TRBJ1-2,TRBV5-4,12,CASSQINYGYTF,TGTGCCAGCAGCCAGATTAACTATGGCTACACCTTC
TRBD2,-,TRBJ2-2,TRBV10-2,14,CATGRGPNTGELFF,TGCGCCACCGGGAGGGGCCCGAACACCGGGGAGCTGTTTTTT
-,-,TRBJ1-3,TRBV7-9,13,CASRHDSRNTIYF,TGTGCCAGCAGACATGACAGCCGAAACACCATATATTTT
-,-,TRBJ2-7,TRBV5-1,16,CASSSVFSGTRGEQYF,TGCGCCAGCAGCTCTGTCTTTAGCGGCACCAGAGGAGAGCAGTACTTC
-,once,TRBJ1-5,TRBV27,15,CASSFARDMGQPQHF,TGTGCCAGCAGTTTCGCCCGGGACATGGGGCAGCCCCAGCATTTT
-,-,TRBJ1-2,TRBV6-5,12,CASSPASGGYTF,TGTGCCAGCAGTCCCGCATCGGGTGGCTACACCTTC
TRBD1,few,TRBJ1-2,TRBV3-1/TRBV3-2,14,CASRQQGGNYGYTF,TGTGCCAGCAGGCAACAGGGGGGGAACTATGGCTACACCTTC
-,-,TRBJ1-1,TRBV3-1/TRBV3-2,17,CASSQETYWSSRAEAFF,TGTGCCAGCAGCCAAGAAACGTACTGGTCGAGCAGGGCTGAAGCTTTCTTT
-,-,TRBJ1-2,TRBV24-1,12,CATSERNYGYTF,TGTGCCACCAGTGAGAGGAACTATGGCTACACCTTC
TRBD1,once,TRBJ1-1,TRBV25-1,15,CASSKHQTGGTEAFF,TGTGCCAGCAGTAAACACCAAACAGGGGGCACTGAAGCTTTCTTT
-,once,TRBJ2-3,TRBV29-1,18,CSGAGTTNRGVSTDTQYF,TGCAGCGGTGCCGGGACGACTAACCGCGGGGTTAGCACAGATACGCAGTATTTT
TRBD1,-,TRBJ1-2,TRBV4-1,15,CASSQEFDRVGGYTF,TGCGCCAGCAGCCAAGAGTTCGACAGGGTTGGTGGCTACACCTTC